The 2 T cell receptor beta chains given below trace back to one sample, sequenced in a study of identical twins. Using its own MiXCR run on the 5' RACE reads, TCRdb lists one record per CDR3 protein. The sample contains approximately 590,000 distinct CDR3 sequences, 9.6% of which appear only once. The same data also contributed to another study, on yellow fever vaccine responses in identical twins.

Source material: PBMCs. The receptors derive from a woman between 18 and 29 years old in good health.

This clonotype was seen at least ten times. The chain couples TRBV11-2 to TRBJ2-3; 8 bases fit TRBD2. Germline V gene data show CDR1 as SGHAT and CDR2 as FQNNGV. CDR3 size: 14 residues. Losses at the gene ends were 6 bases for V and 5 bases for J; bases not matched to a gene: 7. CDR3 DNA sequence: TGTGCCAGCAGGAGAGCGGGAGTTTTAGATACGCAGTATTTT. This translates into CASRRAGVLDTQYF. Full variable domain (remainder filled in from reference TRBV11-2 and TRBJ2-3): EAGVAQSPRYKIIEKRQSVAFWCNPISGHATLYWYQQILGQGPKLLIQFQNNGVVDDSQLPKDRFSAERLKGVDSTLKIQPAKLEDSAVYLCASRRAGVLDTQYFGPGTRLTVL.

V is TRBV5-5 and J is TRBJ2-1; no clear D gene. Trimming removed 2 bases at V and 3 bases at J, with 6 bases between. This CDR3 comprises 13 residues. Germline CDR1 reads SGHKS; CDR2 reads YYEKEE (reference sequence). The CDR3 loop is CASSLTYYNEQFF. DNA of the CDR3: TGTGCCAGCAGCTTAACCTACTACAATGAGCAGTTCTTC.